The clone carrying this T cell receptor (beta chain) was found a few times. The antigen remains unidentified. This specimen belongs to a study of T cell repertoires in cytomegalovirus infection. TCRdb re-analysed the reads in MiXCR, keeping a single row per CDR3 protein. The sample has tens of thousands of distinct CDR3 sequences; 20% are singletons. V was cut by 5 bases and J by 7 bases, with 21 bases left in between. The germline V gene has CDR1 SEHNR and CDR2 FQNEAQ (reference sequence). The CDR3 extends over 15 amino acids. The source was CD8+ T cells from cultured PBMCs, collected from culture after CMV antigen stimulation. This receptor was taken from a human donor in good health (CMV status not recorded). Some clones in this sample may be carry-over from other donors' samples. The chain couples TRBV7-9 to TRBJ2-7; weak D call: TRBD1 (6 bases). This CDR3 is CASSVTGTSMREQYF. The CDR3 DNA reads TGTGCCAGCAGCGTAACCGGGACAAGCATGAGAGAGCAGTACTTC.